The source of this T cell receptor (beta chain) is a study of T cell changes during pregnancy in multiple sclerosis. From germline, CDR1 is MDHEN and CDR2 SYDVKM. Losses at the gene ends were 5 bases for V and 6 bases for J; bases not matched to a gene: 11. The CDR3 sequence is 15 residues long. Produced via immunoSEQ multiplex PCR; TCRdb's table is partial and in-frame only. The profile covers tens of thousands of clones, with around 90% appearing a single time and under 0.6% taken by the ten largest. The sequencing used CD4+ T cells from peripheral blood mononuclear cells, collected in the second trimester of pregnancy. The receptor was isolated from a female donor with multiple sclerosis, enrolled in a pregnancy study. The chain uses TRBV28 and TRBJ2-7, with TRBD1 matching 9 bases. The DNA of the CDR3 is TGTGCCAGCAGTCGACCGGGACAGGGTCTATCCGAGCAGTACTTC. Translating it yields CASSRPGQGLSEQYF.